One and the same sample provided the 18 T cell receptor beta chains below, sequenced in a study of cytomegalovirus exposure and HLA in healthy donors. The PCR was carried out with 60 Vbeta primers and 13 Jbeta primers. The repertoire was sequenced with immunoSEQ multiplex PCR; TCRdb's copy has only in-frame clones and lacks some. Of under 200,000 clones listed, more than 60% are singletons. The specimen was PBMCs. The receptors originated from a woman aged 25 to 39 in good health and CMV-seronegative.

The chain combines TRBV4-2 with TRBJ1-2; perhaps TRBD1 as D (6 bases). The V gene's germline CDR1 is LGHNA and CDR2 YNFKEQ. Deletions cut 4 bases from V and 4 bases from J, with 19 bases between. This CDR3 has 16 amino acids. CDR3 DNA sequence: TGTGCCAGCAGCCCCCTGCCCCAGGGGAGGGGCTATGGCTACACCTTC. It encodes CASSPLPQGRGYGYTF.

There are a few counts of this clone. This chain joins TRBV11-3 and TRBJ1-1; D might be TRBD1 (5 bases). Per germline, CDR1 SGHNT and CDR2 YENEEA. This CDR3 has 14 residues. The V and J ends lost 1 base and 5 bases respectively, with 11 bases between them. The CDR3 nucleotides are TGTGCCAGCAGCTTAGGGGGGGTACGGACTGAAGCTTTCTTT. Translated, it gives CASSLGGVRTEAFF. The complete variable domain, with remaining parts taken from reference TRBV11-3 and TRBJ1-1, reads EAGVVQSPRYKIIEKKQPVAFWCNPISGHNTLYWYLQNLGQGPELLIRYENEEAVDDSQLPKDRFSAERLKGVDSTLKIQPAELGDSAVYLCASSLGGVRTEAFFGQGTRLTVV.

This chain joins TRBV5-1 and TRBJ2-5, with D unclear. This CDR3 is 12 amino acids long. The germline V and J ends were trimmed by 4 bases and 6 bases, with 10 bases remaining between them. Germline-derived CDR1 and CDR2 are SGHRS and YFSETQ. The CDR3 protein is CASSVPRQTQYF. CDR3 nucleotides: TGCGCCAGCAGCGTTCCCAGGCAGACCCAGTACTTC. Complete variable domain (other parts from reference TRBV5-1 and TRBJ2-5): KAGVTQTPRYLIKTRGQQVTLSCSPISGHRSVSWYQQTPGQGLQFLFEYFSETQRNKGNFPGRFSGRQFSNSRSEMNVSTLELGDSALYLCASSVPRQTQYFGPGTRLLVL.

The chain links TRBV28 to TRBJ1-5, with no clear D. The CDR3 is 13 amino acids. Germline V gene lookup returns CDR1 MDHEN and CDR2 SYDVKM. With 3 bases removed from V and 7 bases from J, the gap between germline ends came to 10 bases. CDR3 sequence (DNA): TGTGCCAGCAGTTTGGCCCTCTGGCAGCCCCAGCATTTT. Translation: CASSLALWQPQHF.

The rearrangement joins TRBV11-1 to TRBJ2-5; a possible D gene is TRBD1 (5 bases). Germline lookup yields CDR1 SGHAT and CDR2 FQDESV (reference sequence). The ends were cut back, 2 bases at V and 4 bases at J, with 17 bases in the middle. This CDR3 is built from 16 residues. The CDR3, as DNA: TGTGCCAGCAGCTTACGCTCTCAGGGTTCGGCAGAGACCCAGTACTTC. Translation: CASSLRSQGSAETQYF.

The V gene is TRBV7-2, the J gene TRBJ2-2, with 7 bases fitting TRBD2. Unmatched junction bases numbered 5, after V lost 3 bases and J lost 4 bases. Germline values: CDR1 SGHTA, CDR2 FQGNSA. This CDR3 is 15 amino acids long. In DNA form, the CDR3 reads TGTGCCAGCAGCTTTACAGCGGGGCTCACCGGGGAGCTGTTTTTT. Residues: CASSFTAGLTGELFF.

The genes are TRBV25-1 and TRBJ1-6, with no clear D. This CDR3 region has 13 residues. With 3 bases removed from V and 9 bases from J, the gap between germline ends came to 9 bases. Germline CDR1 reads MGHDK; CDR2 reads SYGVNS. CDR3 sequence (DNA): TGTGCCAGCAGTGACGGGTATGGTTCACCCCTCCACTTT. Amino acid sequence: CASSDGYGSPLHF.

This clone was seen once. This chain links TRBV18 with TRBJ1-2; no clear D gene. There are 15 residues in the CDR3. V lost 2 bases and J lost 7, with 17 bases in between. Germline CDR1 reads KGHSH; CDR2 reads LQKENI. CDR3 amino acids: CASSPATNLAGGYTF. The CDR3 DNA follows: TGTGCCAGCTCACCAGCGACAAATTTGGCCGGTGGCTACACCTTC.

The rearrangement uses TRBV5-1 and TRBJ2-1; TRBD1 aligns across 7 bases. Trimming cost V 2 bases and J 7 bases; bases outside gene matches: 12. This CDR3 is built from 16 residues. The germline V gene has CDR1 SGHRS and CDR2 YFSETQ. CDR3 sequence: CASSFPGTAKSNEQFF. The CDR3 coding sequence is TGCGCCAGCAGCTTTCCCGGGACAGCTAAAAGTAATGAGCAGTTCTTC.

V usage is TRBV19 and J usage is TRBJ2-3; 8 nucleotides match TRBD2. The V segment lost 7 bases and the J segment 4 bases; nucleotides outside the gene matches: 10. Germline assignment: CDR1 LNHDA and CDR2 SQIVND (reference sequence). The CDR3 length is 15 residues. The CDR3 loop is CASKVSGGSPDTQYF. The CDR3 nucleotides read TGTGCCAGTAAGGTGAGCGGGGGCTCCCCAGATACGCAGTATTTT.

The CDR3, as DNA: TGTGCAAGTCGCTTAAGTAGCTCACCCCTCCACTTT. This gives the protein CASRLSSSPLHF. The chain links TRBV12-2 to TRBJ1-6. TRBV12-2 is a listed pseudogene. The CDR3 runs 12 residues.

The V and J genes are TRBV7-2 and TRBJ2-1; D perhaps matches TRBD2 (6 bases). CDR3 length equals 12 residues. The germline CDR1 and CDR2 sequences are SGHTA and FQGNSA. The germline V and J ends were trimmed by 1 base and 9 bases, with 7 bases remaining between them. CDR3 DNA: TGTGCCAGCAGCTTAGGGAGGGTTGAGCAGTTCTTC. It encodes CASSLGRVEQFF.

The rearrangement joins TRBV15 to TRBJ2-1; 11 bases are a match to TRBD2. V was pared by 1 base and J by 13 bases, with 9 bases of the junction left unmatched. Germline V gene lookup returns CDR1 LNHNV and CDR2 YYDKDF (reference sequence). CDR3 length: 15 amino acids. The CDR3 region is CATSRGTSGPSEQFF. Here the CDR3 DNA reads TGTGCCACCAGCAGAGGGACTAGCGGGCCTTCGGAACAGTTCTTC.

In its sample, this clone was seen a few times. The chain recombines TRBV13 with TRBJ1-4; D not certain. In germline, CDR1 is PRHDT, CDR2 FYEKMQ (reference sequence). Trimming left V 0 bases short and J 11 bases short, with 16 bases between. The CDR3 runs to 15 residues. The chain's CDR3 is CASSLGPFGVEKLFF. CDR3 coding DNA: TGTGCCAGCAGCTTAGGCCCCTTTGGTGTCGAGAAACTGTTTTTT.

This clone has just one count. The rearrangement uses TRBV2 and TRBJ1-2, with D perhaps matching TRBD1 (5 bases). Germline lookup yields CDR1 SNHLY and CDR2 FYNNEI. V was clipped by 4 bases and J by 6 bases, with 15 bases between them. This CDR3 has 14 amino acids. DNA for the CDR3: TGTGCCAGCAGTGTTACGCAGGGATCGAATGGCTACACCTTC. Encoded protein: CASSVTQGSNGYTF.

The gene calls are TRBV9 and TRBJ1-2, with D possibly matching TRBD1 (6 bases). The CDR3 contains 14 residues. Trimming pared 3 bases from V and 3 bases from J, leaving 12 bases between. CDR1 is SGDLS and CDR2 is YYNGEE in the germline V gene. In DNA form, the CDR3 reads TGTGCCAGCAGCGCAGCGGGGGGCTACTATGGCTACACCTTC. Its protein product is CASSAAGGYYGYTF.

The CDR3 loop reads CASGGSLTGELFF. In nucleotides, the CDR3 is TGTGCCAGCGGCGGGTCCCTCACCGGGGAGCTGTTTTTT. The chain couples TRBV7-3 to TRBJ2-2, with a tentative D call TRBD2 (5 bases). Germline V gene data show CDR1 as SGHTA and CDR2 as FQGTGA. The length of the CDR3 is 13 residues. V was trimmed by 8 bases and J by 4 bases, leaving 11 bases between them. Drawing the rest from reference TRBV7-3 and TRBJ2-2, the complete variable domain is GAGVSQTPSNKVTEKGKYVELRCDPISGHTALYWYRQSLGQGPEFLIYFQGTGAADDSGLPNDRFFAVRPEGSVSTLKIQRTERGDSAVYLCASGGSLTGELFFGEGSRLTVL.

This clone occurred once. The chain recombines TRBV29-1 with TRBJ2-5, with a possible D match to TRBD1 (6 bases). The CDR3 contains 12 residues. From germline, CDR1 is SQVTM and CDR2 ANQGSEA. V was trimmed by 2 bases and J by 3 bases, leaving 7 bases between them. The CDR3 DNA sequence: TGCAGCGTTGAAAAGGGGGAAGAGACCCAGTACTTC. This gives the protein CSVEKGEETQYF.